A selection of T cell receptor beta chains follows, all from one sample in a study of blood T cell repertoires in COVID-19. Libraries were prepared by immunoSEQ multiplex PCR; TCRdb keeps only in-frame clonotypes and omits some of them. The sample yields tens of thousands of clones, over 80% seen once. Material for sequencing was peripheral blood. These receptors were obtained from a woman aged 65 to 85 with acute or convalescent COVID-19. CDR3s include the opening cysteine and the closing phenylalanine or tryptophan. D genes are given only for firm matches. Clone sizes are given selectively: once, few, many, or a class where the clone is expanded.

cdr3_length	v_call	j_call	clone_size	d_call	cdr3_nt	cdr3_aa
17	TRBV4-1	TRBJ2-5	NA	NA	TGCGCCAGCAGCCCCCAGGTATTCCGGGAATCCCAAGAGACCCAGTACTTC	CASSPQVFRESQETQYF
15	TRBV2	TRBJ1-6	NA	TRBD1	TGTGCCAGCAGTGAAGCAGGACAGGGAATTTCACCCCTCCACTTT	CASSEAGQGISPLHF
13	TRBV29-1	TRBJ2-1	NA	TRBD2	TGCAGCGTTGAAGATAGCGGGGGCGATGAGCAGTTCTTC	CSVEDSGGDEQFF
16	TRBV10-2	TRBJ2-3	NA	TRBD2	TGCGCCAGCAGTCCCTCTAGCGGGGGGGGCTCAGATACGCAGTATTTT	CASSPSSGGGSDTQYF
16	TRBV7-8	TRBJ2-5	NA	TRBD2	TGTGCCAGCAGCTTTAGAGCGGGAGGGCCGCAAGAGACCCAGTACTTC	CASSFRAGGPQETQYF
15	TRBV19	TRBJ1-5	NA	NA	TGTGCCAGTAGTACCGGACCGGTGGCGGGGCAGCCCCAGCATTTT	CASSTGPVAGQPQHF
14	TRBV7-3	TRBJ1-6	few	NA	TGTGCCAGCAGCTCACAGGGATATAATTCACCCCTCCACTTT	CASSSQGYNSPLHF
15	TRBV30	TRBJ2-2	NA	TRBD1	TGTGCCTGGAGTCCCCGGACAGGGCTTACCGGGGAGCTGTTTTTT	CAWSPRTGLTGELFF
12	TRBV12-3/TRBV12-4	TRBJ2-3	NA	NA	TGTGCCAGCAGCACTAACACAGATACGCAGTATTTT	CASSTNTDTQYF
15	TRBV19	TRBJ2-6	once	NA	TGTGCCAGTAGCCCATTCCCCTCTGGGGCCAACGTCCTGACTTTC	CASSPFPSGANVLTF
13	TRBV18	TRBJ2-5	once	NA	TGTGCCAGCTCCCAGAGGGGGAAAGAGACCCAGTACTTC	CASSQRGKETQYF
12	TRBV3-1/TRBV3-2	TRBJ1-5	NA	NA	TGTGCCAGCAGCTTCGAGGGCCAGCCCCAGCATTTT	CASSFEGQPQHF
15	TRBV18	TRBJ1-2	NA	TRBD1	TGTGCCAGCTCACCACCGGGACAGGATGGGCCTGGCTACACCTTC	CASSPPGQDGPGYTF
14	TRBV11-2	TRBJ2-2	NA	TRBD1	TGTGCCAGCAGCTTAGCAGGGGGCTCCGGGGAGCTGTTTTTT	CASSLAGGSGELFF
16	TRBV11-2	TRBJ2-1	NA	NA	TGTGCCAGCAGCGGGCTGGCGGGGGCCCCCTACAATGAGCAGTTCTTC	CASSGLAGAPYNEQFF
14	TRBV7-9	TRBJ2-4	NA	TRBD1	TGTGCCAGCAGCCTACAGGGGGCGGGAAACATTCAGTACTTC	CASSLQGAGNIQYF
15	TRBV7-8	TRBJ2-6	NA	TRBD2	TGTGCCTGTAGCGGGGGGAGCTCTGGGGCCAACGTCCTGACTTTC	CACSGGSSGANVLTF
15	TRBV10-2	TRBJ2-3	NA	TRBD2	TGCGCCAGCAGCGCTAGCGGGGGGCCGACAGATACGCAGTATTTT	CASSASGGPTDTQYF
16	TRBV7-2	TRBJ2-3	once	NA	TGTGCCAGCAGCTTAGTTCCAGGGGCCATCACAGATACGCAGTATTTT	CASSLVPGAITDTQYF
14	TRBV7-2	TRBJ2-1	few	TRBD1	TGTGCCAGCAGCCCCGGACAGGGAGTGGATGAGCAGTTCTTC	CASSPGQGVDEQFF
12	TRBV28	TRBJ1-2	NA	NA	TGTGCCAGCAGTTTAAGCGCGGGAGGCTACACCTTC	CASSLSAGGYTF
14	TRBV2	TRBJ1-1	NA	TRBD1	TGTGCCAGCGTATTCACGGGACAGGGCACTGAAGCTTTCTTT	CASVFTGQGTEAFF
14	TRBV24-1	TRBJ1-1	NA	TRBD1	TGTGCCACCAGTGATCCCAACAGGGGAACTGAAGCTTTCTTT	CATSDPNRGTEAFF
16	TRBV7-8	TRBJ2-2	once	TRBD1	TGTGCCAGCAGCCCAGACGGGACAGGGTACACCGGGGAGCTGTTTTTT	CASSPDGTGYTGELFF
15	TRBV7-7	TRBJ2-5	NA	TRBD2	TGTGCTAGCAGCTTAGGGGGACTAGCGAAAGAGACCCAGTACTTC	CASSLGGLAKETQYF
15	TRBV28	TRBJ1-2	few	TRBD1	TGTGCCAGCAGTTTAGGCCCGACAGGGATGCATGGCTACACCTTC	CASSLGPTGMHGYTF
14	TRBV24-1	TRBJ1-5	NA	NA	TGTGCCACACAAGGGTACGGGAACAATCAGCCCCAGCATTTT	CATQGYGNNQPQHF
14	TRBV6-2/TRBV6-3	TRBJ2-3	once	NA	TGTGCCAGCAGCCAACAGGGTAACACAGATACGCAGTATTTT	CASSQQGNTDTQYF
16	TRBV7-2	TRBJ2-3	NA	TRBD2	TGTGCCAGCAGCTTTACTAGCGGGGGGGCCTCGGATACGCAGTATTTT	CASSFTSGGASDTQYF
13	TRBV5-4	TRBJ2-5	NA	NA	TGTGCCAGCAGCTTGGCCTACCAAGAGACCCAGTACTTC	CASSLAYQETQYF
12	TRBV30	TRBJ2-1	NA	NA	TGTGCCTGGAGTGTACTTGGTGATGAGCAGTTCTTC	CAWSVLGDEQFF